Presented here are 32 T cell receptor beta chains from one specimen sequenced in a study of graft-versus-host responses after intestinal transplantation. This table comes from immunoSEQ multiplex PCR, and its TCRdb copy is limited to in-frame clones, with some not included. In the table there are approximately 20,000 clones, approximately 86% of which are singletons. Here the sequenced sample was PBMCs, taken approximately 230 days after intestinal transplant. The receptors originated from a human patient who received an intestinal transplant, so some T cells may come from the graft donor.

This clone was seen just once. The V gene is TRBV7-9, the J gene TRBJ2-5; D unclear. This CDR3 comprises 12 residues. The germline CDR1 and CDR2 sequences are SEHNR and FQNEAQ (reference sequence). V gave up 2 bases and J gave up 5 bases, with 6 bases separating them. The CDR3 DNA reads TGTGCCAGCAGCTTACGGTGGGAGACCCAGTACTTC. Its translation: CASSLRWETQYF.

This CDR3 is CASAPRGGMTYEQYF. The CDR3 bases are TGTGCCAGCGCCCCCCGGGGCGGGATGACCTACGAGCAGTACTTC. The V gene is TRBV11-1, the J gene TRBJ2-7; a possible D gene is TRBD2 (6 bases). Germline assignment: CDR1 SGHAT and CDR2 FQDESV (reference sequence). Trimming shortened V by 8 bases and J by 2 bases, and 19 bases separated the two germline ends. The CDR3 is 15 amino acids.

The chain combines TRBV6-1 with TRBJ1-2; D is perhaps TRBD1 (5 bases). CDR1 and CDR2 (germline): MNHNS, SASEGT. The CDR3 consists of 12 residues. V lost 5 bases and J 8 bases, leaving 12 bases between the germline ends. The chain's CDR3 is CASSSGGDGYTF. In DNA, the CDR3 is TGTGCCAGCAGTTCGGGGGGGGACGGCTACACCTTC.

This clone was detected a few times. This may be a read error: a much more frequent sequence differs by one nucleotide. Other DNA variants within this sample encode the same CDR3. CDR3 nucleotide sequence: TGCGCCAGCAGCGTAGAGGGGGGCGCGGTCGGCGGGGAGCTGTTTTTT. Amino acid sequence: CASSVEGGAVGGELFF. The chain carries TRBV9 and TRBJ2-2; either TRBD1 or TRBD2 may fit D (6 bases each). CDR3 length equals 16 residues. Germline V lookup: CDR1 SGDLS, CDR2 YYNGEE.

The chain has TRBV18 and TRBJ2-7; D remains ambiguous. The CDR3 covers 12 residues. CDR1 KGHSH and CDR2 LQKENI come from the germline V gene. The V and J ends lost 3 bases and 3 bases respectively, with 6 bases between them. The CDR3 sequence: CASSPANYEQYF. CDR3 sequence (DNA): TGTGCCAGCTCACCTGCGAACTACGAGCAGTACTTC.

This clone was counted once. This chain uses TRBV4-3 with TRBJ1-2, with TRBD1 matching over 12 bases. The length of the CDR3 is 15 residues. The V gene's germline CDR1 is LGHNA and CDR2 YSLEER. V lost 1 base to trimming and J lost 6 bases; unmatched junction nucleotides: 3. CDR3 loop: CASSQAGTGGDGYTF. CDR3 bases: TGCGCCAGCAGCCAAGCCGGGACAGGGGGCGATGGCTACACCTTC.

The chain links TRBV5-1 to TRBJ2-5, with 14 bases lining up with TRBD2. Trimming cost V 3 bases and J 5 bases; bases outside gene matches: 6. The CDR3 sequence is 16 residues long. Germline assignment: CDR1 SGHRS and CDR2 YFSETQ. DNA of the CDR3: TGCGCCAGCAGCTCCGGGACTAGCGGGGGATTGGAGACCCAGTACTTC. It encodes CASSSGTSGGLETQYF.

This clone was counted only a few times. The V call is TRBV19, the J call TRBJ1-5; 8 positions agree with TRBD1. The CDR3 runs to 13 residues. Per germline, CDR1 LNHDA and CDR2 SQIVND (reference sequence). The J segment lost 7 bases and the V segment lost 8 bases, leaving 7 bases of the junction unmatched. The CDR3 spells CASHQGAGQPQHF. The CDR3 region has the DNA TGTGCCAGTCACCAGGGGGCAGGGCAGCCCCAGCATTTT.

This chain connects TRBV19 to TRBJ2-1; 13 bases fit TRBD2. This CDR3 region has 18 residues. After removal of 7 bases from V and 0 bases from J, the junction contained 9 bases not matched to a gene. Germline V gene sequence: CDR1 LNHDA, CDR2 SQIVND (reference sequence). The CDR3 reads CASTLAGGILSSYNEQFF. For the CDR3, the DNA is TGTGCCAGTACACTAGCGGGGGGGATTCTAAGCTCCTACAATGAGCAGTTCTTC.

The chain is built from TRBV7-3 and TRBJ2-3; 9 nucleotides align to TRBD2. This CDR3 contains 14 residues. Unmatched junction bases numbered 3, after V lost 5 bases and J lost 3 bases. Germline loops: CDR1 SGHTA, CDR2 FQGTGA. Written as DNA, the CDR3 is TGTGCCAGCAGCCCGGGACTAGCAACAGATACGCAGTATTTT. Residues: CASSPGLATDTQYF.

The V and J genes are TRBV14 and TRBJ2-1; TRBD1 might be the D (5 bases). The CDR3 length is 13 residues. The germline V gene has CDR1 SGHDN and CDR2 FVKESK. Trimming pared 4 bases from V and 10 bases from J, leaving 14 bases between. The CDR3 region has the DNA TGTGCCAGCAGCCTGGGCAGGGTTGTCGAGCAGTTCTTC. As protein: CASSLGRVVEQFF.

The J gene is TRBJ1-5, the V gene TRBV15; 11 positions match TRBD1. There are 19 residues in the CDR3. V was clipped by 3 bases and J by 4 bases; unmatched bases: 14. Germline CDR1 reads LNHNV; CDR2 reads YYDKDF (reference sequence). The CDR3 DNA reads TGTGCCACCAGCAGGATACCGGACAGGGGGCGCCCAAAAAATCAGCCCCAGCATTTT. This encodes CATSRIPDRGRPKNQPQHF. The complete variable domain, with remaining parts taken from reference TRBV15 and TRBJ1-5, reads DAMVIQNPRYQVTQFGKPVTLSCSQTLNHNVMYWYQQKSSQAPKLLFHYYDKDFNNEADTPDNFQSRRPNTSFCFLDIRSPGLGDTAMYLCATSRIPDRGRPKNQPQHFGDGTRLSIL.

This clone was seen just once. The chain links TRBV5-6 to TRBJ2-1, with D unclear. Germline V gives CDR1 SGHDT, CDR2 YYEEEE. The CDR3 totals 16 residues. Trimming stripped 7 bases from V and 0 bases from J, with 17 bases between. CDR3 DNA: TGTGCCAGCTTCAGAGCCGGGCCGAGCTCCTACAATGAGCAGTTCTTC. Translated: CASFRAGPSSYNEQFF.

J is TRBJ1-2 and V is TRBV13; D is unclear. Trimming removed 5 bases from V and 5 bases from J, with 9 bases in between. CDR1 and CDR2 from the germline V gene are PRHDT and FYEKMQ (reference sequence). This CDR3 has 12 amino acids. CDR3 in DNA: TGTGCCAGCAGCGCCTACGATTATGGCTACACCTTC. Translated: CASSAYDYGYTF.

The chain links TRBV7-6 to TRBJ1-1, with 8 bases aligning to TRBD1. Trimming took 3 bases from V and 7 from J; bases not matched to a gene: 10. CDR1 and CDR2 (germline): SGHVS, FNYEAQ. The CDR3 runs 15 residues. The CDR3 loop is CASSFNTGGSGEAFF. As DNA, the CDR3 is TGTGCCAGCAGCTTTAATACAGGGGGAAGCGGTGAAGCTTTCTTT. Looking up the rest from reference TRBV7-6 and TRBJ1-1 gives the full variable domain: GAGVSQSPRYKVTKRGQDVALRCDPISGHVSLYWYRQALGQGPEFLTYFNYEAQQDKSGLPNDRFSAERPEGSISTLTIQRTEQRDSAMYRCASSFNTGGSGEAFFGQGTRLTVV.

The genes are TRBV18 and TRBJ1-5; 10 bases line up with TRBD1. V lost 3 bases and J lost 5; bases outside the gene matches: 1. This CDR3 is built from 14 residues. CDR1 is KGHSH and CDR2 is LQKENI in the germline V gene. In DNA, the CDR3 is TGTGCCAGCTCACCGGGACAGGGGTATCAGCCCCAGCATTTT. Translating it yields CASSPGQGYQPQHF.

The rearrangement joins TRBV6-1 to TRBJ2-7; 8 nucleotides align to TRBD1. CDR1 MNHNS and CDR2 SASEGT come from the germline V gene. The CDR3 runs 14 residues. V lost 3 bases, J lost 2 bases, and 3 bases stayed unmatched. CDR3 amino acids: CASSEPGGAYEQYF. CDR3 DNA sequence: TGTGCCAGCAGTGAGCCAGGGGGCGCCTACGAGCAGTACTTC.

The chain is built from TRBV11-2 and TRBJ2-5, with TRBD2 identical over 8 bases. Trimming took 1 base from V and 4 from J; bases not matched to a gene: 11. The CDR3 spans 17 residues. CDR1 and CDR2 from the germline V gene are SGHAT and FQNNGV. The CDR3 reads CASSLVGSGGHIETQYF. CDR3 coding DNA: TGTGCCAGCAGCTTAGTTGGGAGCGGGGGCCATATAGAGACCCAGTACTTC.

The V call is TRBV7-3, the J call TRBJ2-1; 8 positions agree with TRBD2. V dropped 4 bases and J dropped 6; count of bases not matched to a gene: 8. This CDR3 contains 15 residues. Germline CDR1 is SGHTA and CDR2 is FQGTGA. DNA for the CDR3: TGTGCCAGCAGCTCGTCGGGGGGGCCTGTCAATGAGCAGTTCTTC. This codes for CASSSSGGPVNEQFF.

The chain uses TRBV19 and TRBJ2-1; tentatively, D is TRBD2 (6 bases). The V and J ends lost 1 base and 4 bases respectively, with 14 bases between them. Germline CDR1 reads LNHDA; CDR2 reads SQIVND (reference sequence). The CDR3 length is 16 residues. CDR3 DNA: TGTGCCAGTAGTATAGTCCAGAAGACTAGTTACAATGAGCAGTTCTTC. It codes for CASSIVQKTSYNEQFF.

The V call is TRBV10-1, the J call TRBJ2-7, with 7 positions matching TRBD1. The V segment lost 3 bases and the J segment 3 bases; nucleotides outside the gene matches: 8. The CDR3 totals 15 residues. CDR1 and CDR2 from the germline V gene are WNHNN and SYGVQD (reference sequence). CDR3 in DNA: TGCGCCAGCAGTGATAGCCAAGGGGGCCTCTACGAGCAGTACTTC. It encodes CASSDSQGGLYEQYF.

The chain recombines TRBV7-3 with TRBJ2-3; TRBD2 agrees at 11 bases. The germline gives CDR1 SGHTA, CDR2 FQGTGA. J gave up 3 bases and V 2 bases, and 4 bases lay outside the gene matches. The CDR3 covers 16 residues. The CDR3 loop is CASSLGPSGGTDTQYF. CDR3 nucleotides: TGTGCCAGCAGCTTAGGTCCTAGCGGGGGGACAGATACGCAGTATTTT.

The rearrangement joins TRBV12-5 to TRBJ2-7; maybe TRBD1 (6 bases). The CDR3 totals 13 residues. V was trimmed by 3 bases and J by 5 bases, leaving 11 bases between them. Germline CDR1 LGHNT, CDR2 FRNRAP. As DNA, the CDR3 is TGTGCTAGTGGTTTAGGACAGAGGGACGAGCAGTACTTC. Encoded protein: CASGLGQRDEQYF.

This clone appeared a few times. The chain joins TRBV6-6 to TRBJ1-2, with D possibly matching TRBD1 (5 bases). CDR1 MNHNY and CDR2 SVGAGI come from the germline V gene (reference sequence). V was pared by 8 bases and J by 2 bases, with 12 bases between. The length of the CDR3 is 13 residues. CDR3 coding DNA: TGTGCCAGCTCTGCCGGGACCAACTATGGCTACACCTTC. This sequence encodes CASSAGTNYGYTF.

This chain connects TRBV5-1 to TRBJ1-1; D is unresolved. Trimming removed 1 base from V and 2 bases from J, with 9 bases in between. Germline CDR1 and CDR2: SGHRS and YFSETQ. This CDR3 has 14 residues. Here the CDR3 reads CASSLRPDNTEAFF. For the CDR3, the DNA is TGCGCCAGCAGCTTGAGACCGGATAACACTGAAGCTTTCTTT.

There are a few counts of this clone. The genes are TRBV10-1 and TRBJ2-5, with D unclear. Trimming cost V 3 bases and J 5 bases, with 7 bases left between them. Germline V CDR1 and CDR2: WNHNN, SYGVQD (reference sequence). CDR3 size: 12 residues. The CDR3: CASSEDVETQYF. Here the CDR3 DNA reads TGCGCCAGCAGTGAAGACGTGGAGACCCAGTACTTC.

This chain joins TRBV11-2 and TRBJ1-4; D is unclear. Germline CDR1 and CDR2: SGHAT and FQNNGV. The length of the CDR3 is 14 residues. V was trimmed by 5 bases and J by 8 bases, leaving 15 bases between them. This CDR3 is CASSNQAFSEKLFF. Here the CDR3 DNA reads TGTGCCAGCAGCAACCAGGCGTTTTCCGAAAAACTGTTTTTT.

CDR3 DNA: TGTGCCAGCAGTGAAATAGGGGACAGGGGGCTTTATAGCAATCAGCCCCAGCATTTT. Its translation is CASSEIGDRGLYSNQPQHF. The J gene is TRBJ1-5, the V gene TRBV6-1; TRBD1 agrees at 12 bases. V gave up 2 bases and J gave up 0 bases; unmatched junction bases: 8. The CDR3 is 19 residues long. CDR1 is MNHNS and CDR2 is SASEGT in the germline V gene.

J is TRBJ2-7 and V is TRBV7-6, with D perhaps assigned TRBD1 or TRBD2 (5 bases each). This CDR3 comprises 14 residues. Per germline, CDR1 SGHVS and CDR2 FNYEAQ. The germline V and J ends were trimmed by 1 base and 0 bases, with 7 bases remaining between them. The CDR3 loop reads CASSLGGNSYEQYF. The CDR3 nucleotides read TGTGCCAGCAGCTTAGGGGGGAACTCCTACGAGCAGTACTTC.

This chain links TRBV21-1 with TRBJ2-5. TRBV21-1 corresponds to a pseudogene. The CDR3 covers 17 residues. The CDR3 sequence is CASSPIVGYTFSETQYF. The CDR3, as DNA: TGTGCCAGCAGTCCAATTGTAGGCTACACTTTCTCTGAGACCCAGTACTTC.

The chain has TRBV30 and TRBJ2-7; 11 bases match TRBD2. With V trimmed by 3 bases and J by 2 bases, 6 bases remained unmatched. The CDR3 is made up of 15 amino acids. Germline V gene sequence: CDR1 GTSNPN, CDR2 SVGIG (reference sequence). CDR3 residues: CAWSLGTSGPYEQYF. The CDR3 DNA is TGTGCCTGGAGCCTGGGGACTAGCGGTCCCTACGAGCAGTACTTC.

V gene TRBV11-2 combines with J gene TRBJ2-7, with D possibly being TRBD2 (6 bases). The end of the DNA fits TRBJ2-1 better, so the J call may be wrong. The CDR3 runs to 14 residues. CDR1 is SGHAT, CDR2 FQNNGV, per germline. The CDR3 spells CASSLLTRRNEQFF. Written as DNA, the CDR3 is TGTGCCAGCAGCCTTCTGACTAGACGGAATGAGCAGTTCTTC.